The 30 T cell receptor beta chains given below trace back to one sample, sequenced in a study of PD-L1 blockade in urothelial cancer. Measured with immunoSEQ multiplex PCR; TCRdb has only the in-frame clones, and not every one. Of about 45,000 clones listed, 80% to 90% are singletons. Time point noted: peripheral blood 6 weeks after treatment start. The material was PBMCs, obtained around atezolizumab (anti-PD-L1) treatment. The origin of the receptors is a man aged 55-75 years with urothelial cancer.

The chain employs TRBV7-9 and TRBJ2-5; TRBD1 matches at 9 bases. This CDR3 is 15 amino acids long. Germline lookup yields CDR1 SEHNR and CDR2 FQNEAQ (reference sequence). V shed 1 base and J 5 bases; nucleotides not matched to a gene: 5. CDR3 in amino acids: CASSLGDRAFETQYF. CDR3 nucleotide sequence: TGTGCCAGCAGCTTAGGGGACAGGGCCTTCGAGACCCAGTACTTC.

The chain employs TRBV5-1 and TRBJ2-2, with D maybe TRBD2 (6 bases). The CDR3 loop spans 14 amino acids. The germline CDR1 and CDR2 sequences are SGHRS and YFSETQ. V gave up 2 bases and J gave up 7 bases, with 12 bases separating them. CDR3 protein: CASSLVPRGGELFF. CDR3 bases: TGCGCCAGCAGCTTAGTCCCGCGGGGCGGGGAGCTGTTTTTT.

V and J are TRBV5-6 and TRBJ1-3; D not certain. The V end was cut by 1 base, the J end by 0 bases, with 11 bases between. Germline V lookup: CDR1 SGHDT, CDR2 YYEEEE. This CDR3 region has 16 residues. CDR3 in DNA: TGTGCCAGCAGCTTGAACCTGATCAGCTCTGGAAACACCATATATTTT. This gives the protein CASSLNLISSGNTIYF.

This chain connects TRBV5-6 to TRBJ1-2; 11 bases map to TRBD1. Germline V gene data show CDR1 as SGHDT and CDR2 as YYEEEE. V shed 5 bases, J shed 2 bases, and the junction held 2 bases outside the gene matches. This CDR3 has 14 amino acids. The CDR3 loop is CASRRTGGNYGYTF. The CDR3 nucleotides are TGTGCCAGCAGGAGGACAGGGGGCAACTATGGCTACACCTTC.

This clone was found once. The chain couples TRBV30 to TRBJ2-3; D might be TRBD2 (5 bases). The V gene's germline CDR1 is GTSNPN and CDR2 SVGIG (reference sequence). This CDR3 spans 15 amino acids. V lost 4 bases and J 4 bases, leaving 18 bases between the germline ends. The CDR3 region is CAWTPGDLTADTQYF. CDR3 in DNA: TGTGCCTGGACCCCCGGGGATCTAACCGCAGATACGCAGTATTTT.

As DNA, the CDR3 is TGCGCCAGCAGCCCCGGGACAGGGGTCACCGGGGAGCTGTTTTTT. Protein: CASSPGTGVTGELFF. V is TRBV5-1 and J is TRBJ2-2; 10 bases are a match to TRBD1. Germline-derived CDR1 and CDR2 are SGHRS and YFSETQ. The CDR3 has 15 residues. The V segment lost 4 bases and the J segment 4 bases; nucleotides outside the gene matches: 4.

This chain uses TRBV19 with TRBJ2-5; 15 nucleotides line up with TRBD2. Trimming cost V 5 bases and J 5 bases; bases outside gene matches: 12. The germline V gene encodes CDR1 LNHDA and CDR2 SQIVND (reference sequence). This CDR3 contains 18 residues. As DNA, the CDR3 is TGTGCCAGTAGTCCGCTGACGGGACTAGCGGGGGGAATGGAGACCCAGTACTTC. Translating it yields CASSPLTGLAGGMETQYF.

This chain uses TRBV9 with TRBJ2-3; TRBD2 agrees at 9 bases. V lost 4 bases and J lost 0; bases outside the gene matches: 6. CDR3 size: 16 residues. Germline lookup yields CDR1 SGDLS and CDR2 YYNGEE. The chain's CDR3 is CASSRAAGGSTDTQYF. In DNA, the CDR3 is TGTGCCAGCAGCCGCGCGGCGGGGGGGAGCACAGATACGCAGTATTTT.

The gene calls are TRBV7-8 and TRBJ2-3; TRBD2 matches at 14 bases. The V segment lost 2 bases and the J segment 2 bases; nucleotides outside the gene matches: 6. The CDR3 length is 18 residues. Per germline, CDR1 SGHVS and CDR2 FQNEAQ. The CDR3, as DNA: TGTGCCAGCAGCTTACGACTAGCGGGGGGGCGGTACACAGATACGCAGTATTTT. Its translation: CASSLRLAGGRYTDTQYF.

This clone was detected a few times. The chain employs TRBV6-9 and TRBJ2-2; D is perhaps TRBD1 (6 bases). Trimming took 4 bases from V and 8 from J, leaving 14 bases between them. The CDR3 is made up of 14 amino acids. The germline gives CDR1 MNHGY, CDR2 SVAAGI. In DNA form, the CDR3 reads TGTGCCAGCAGTTTTAGGACAGTTCGGGGGGAGCTGTTTTTT. This translates into CASSFRTVRGELFF.

V and J are TRBV6-1 and TRBJ2-1, with unresolved D. There are 13 residues in the CDR3. Germline assignment: CDR1 MNHNS and CDR2 SASEGT. Trimming stripped 6 bases from V and 9 bases from J, with 15 bases between. The chain's CDR3 is CASSSASVSEQFF. In DNA form, the CDR3 reads TGTGCCAGCAGCTCGGCGAGCGTCAGTGAGCAGTTCTTC.

The rearrangement joins TRBV2 to TRBJ1-4, with D possibly matching TRBD1 (6 bases). V was clipped by 4 bases and J by 5 bases, with 11 bases between them. CDR1 SNHLY and CDR2 FYNNEI come from the germline V gene. The CDR3 runs to 14 residues. The CDR3 DNA reads TGTGCCAGCAGTGTTTCGGGGGGCAATGAAAAACTGTTTTTT. This encodes CASSVSGGNEKLFF. The full variable domain, its missing parts supplied by reference TRBV2 and TRBJ1-4, is EPEVTQTPSHQVTQMGQEVILRCVPISNHLYFYWYRQILGQKVEFLVSFYNNEISEKSEIFDDQFSVERPDGSNFTLKIRSTKLEDSAMYFCASSVSGGNEKLFFGSGTQLSVL.

V and J are TRBV21-1 and TRBJ2-1; the DNA was not compared with TRBD2, the D call given in the table. TRBV21-1 corresponds to a pseudogene. The CDR3 consists of 16 residues. As DNA, the CDR3 is TGTGCCAGCAGCAAAGCCCTCCAGCGGGGGGCTAATGAGCAGTTCTTC. Its protein product is CASSKALQRGANEQFF.

This rearrangement joins TRBV5-1 to TRBJ1-3, with unresolved D. Between the trimmed V and J ends, which lost 4 bases and 0 bases, there was a span of 8 bases. The length of the CDR3 is 14 residues. Germline V lookup: CDR1 SGHRS, CDR2 YFSETQ. CDR3 DNA sequence: TGCGCCAGCAGCGACGGGAGCTCTGGAAACACCATATATTTT. Protein product: CASSDGSSGNTIYF.

This clone appeared once. The chain is built from TRBV6-6 and TRBJ1-4; D is uncertain. CDR3 length: 15 amino acids. V was trimmed by 7 bases and J by 0 bases, leaving 12 bases between them. Germline V gene sequence: CDR1 MNHNY, CDR2 SVGAGI (reference sequence). CDR3 residues: CASKEEGATNEKLFF. CDR3 bases: TGTGCCAGCAAAGAGGAGGGTGCAACTAATGAAAAACTGTTTTTT.

V gene TRBV18 combines with J gene TRBJ2-5; TRBD2 aligns across 8 bases. This CDR3 contains 12 residues. V trimming: 0 bases; J trimming: 9 bases; junction bases outside the gene matches: 0. Germline CDR1 is KGHSH and CDR2 is LQKENI. CDR3 loop: CASSPPRGAQYF. The DNA for the CDR3 is TGTGCCAGCTCACCACCGCGGGGGGCCCAGTACTTC.

The chain uses TRBV28 and TRBJ2-7; the D is unclear. The length of the CDR3 is 14 residues. Germline V gene sequence: CDR1 MDHEN, CDR2 SYDVKM. V was clipped by 4 bases and J by 1 base, with 11 bases between them. The DNA for the CDR3 is TGTGCCAGCAGTTCCCTGAGAGTTTCCTACGAGCAGTACTTC. Protein sequence: CASSSLRVSYEQYF.

This chain uses TRBV5-1 with TRBJ2-7; D is perhaps TRBD2 (5 bases). CDR3 size: 14 residues. The V gene's germline CDR1 is SGHRS and CDR2 YFSETQ. With 0 bases removed from V and 0 bases from J, the gap between germline ends came to 7 bases. The DNA of the CDR3 is TGCGCCAGCAGCTTGGTCCTAGCCTCCTACGAGCAGTACTTC. Encoded protein: CASSLVLASYEQYF. Filled out from reference TRBV5-1 and TRBJ2-7, the complete variable domain reads KAGVTQTPRYLIKTRGQQVTLSCSPISGHRSVSWYQQTPGQGLQFLFEYFSETQRNKGNFPGRFSGRQFSNSRSEMNVSTLELGDSALYLCASSLVLASYEQYFGPGTRLTVT.

This chain links TRBV28 with TRBJ2-3; 15 nucleotides agree with TRBD2. CDR1 and CDR2 from the germline V gene are MDHEN and SYDVKM. The length of the CDR3 is 19 residues. J lost 0 bases, V lost 4 bases, and 8 bases had no gene match. CDR3 amino acids: CASSSPGLAGGPSTDTQYF. The CDR3 DNA follows: TGTGCCAGCAGTTCTCCCGGACTAGCGGGGGGGCCGAGCACAGATACGCAGTATTTT.

J is TRBJ2-3 and V is TRBV28; maybe TRBD2 (6 bases). Germline V gene sequence: CDR1 MDHEN, CDR2 SYDVKM. This CDR3 is built from 14 residues. V was clipped by 7 bases and J by 0 bases, with 11 bases between them. Here the CDR3 DNA reads TGTGCCAGCACGGGGGTGATTAGCACAGATACGCAGTATTTT. This translates into CASTGVISTDTQYF.

The V call is TRBV19, the J call TRBJ1-2, with D perhaps TRBD1 (6 bases). Deletions cut 6 bases from V and 8 bases from J, with 16 bases between. CDR3 length equals 13 residues. Germline V lookup: CDR1 LNHDA, CDR2 SQIVND (reference sequence). CDR3 amino acids: CASSKQGPGGYTF. The CDR3 DNA follows: TGTGCCAGTAGCAAACAGGGCCCGGGGGGCTACACCTTC.

V and J are TRBV6-6 and TRBJ1-1, with no clear D. V was clipped by 7 bases and J by 2 bases, with 8 bases between them. The CDR3 has 12 amino acids. Germline V CDR1 and CDR2: MNHNY, SVGAGI (reference sequence). CDR3 residues: CASKRSNTEAFF. In nucleotides, the CDR3 is TGTGCCAGCAAACGCAGTAACACTGAAGCTTTCTTT.

This clone came up once. The genes are TRBV5-4 and TRBJ1-1; TRBD1 agrees at 12 bases. Germline V gene data show CDR1 as SGHNT and CDR2 as YYREEE (reference sequence). Losses at the gene ends were 4 bases for V and 4 bases for J; bases not matched to a gene: 8. CDR3 length: 16 residues. This chain's CDR3 is CASSRDRGRYGTEAFF. The CDR3 nucleotides read TGTGCCAGCAGCCGGGACAGGGGGCGTTATGGCACTGAAGCTTTCTTT.

The chain recombines TRBV28 with TRBJ1-1, with 7 bases identical to TRBD1. This CDR3 region has 15 residues. CDR1 and CDR2 (germline): MDHEN, SYDVKM. With 7 bases clipped from V and 3 bases from J, the junction kept 11 bases outside the gene matches. DNA of the CDR3: TGTGCCAGCACCATTTCAGGGGGTGGGGACACTGAAGCTTTCTTT. It is translated as CASTISGGGDTEAFF.

J is TRBJ2-5 and V is TRBV9; 10 positions agree with TRBD1. The CDR3 covers 15 residues. J gave up 5 bases and V 3 bases, and 7 bases lay outside the gene matches. CDR1 SGDLS and CDR2 YYNGEE come from the germline V gene. The CDR3 is CASSAKTGGRETQYF. The CDR3 coding sequence is TGTGCCAGCAGCGCAAAGACAGGGGGCCGTGAGACCCAGTACTTC.

V and J are TRBV5-8 and TRBJ1-5; TRBD1 matches 8 bases. The CDR3 consists of 16 residues. Germline-derived CDR1 and CDR2 are SGHTS and YDEGEE. V lost 1 base, J lost 7 bases, and 10 bases stayed unmatched. CDR3 sequence reads: CASSLSVGQGEQPQHF. The DNA of the CDR3 is TGTGCCAGCAGCTTGTCCGTAGGACAGGGTGAACAGCCCCAGCATTTT.

J is TRBJ2-5 and V is TRBV20-1; 7 bases map to TRBD1. The CDR3 is 11 amino acids. CDR1 DFQATT and CDR2 SNEGSKA come from the germline V gene (reference sequence). The CDR3 DNA follows: TGCAGCCCCGACAGGGCGGAGACCCAGTACTTC. It yields the protein CSPDRAETQYF.

The chain uses TRBV28 and TRBJ1-2; 9 bases match TRBD1. V was pared by 4 bases and J by 3 bases, with 6 bases of the junction left unmatched. The CDR3 covers 15 residues. CDR1 and CDR2 from the germline V gene are MDHEN and SYDVKM. The CDR3 DNA follows: TGTGCCAGCAGTTGGATACAGGGGGCTGACTATGGCTACACCTTC. Protein: CASSWIQGADYGYTF.

This clone was seen once. The genes are TRBV5-1 and TRBJ1-1, with 8 bases matching TRBD1. This CDR3 region has 15 residues. The V and J ends lost 4 bases and 0 bases, in that order; junction bases with no gene match: 5. Germline V gene data show CDR1 as SGHRS and CDR2 as YFSETQ. The CDR3 sequence: CASSPRTGMNTEAFF. Written as DNA, the CDR3 is TGCGCCAGCAGCCCGAGGACAGGGATGAACACTGAAGCTTTCTTT.

The chain has TRBV5-1 and TRBJ2-3; TRBD1 aligns across 8 bases. Germline trimming cut 3 bases from V and 3 bases from J; bases unmatched to any gene: 21. CDR1 SGHRS and CDR2 YFSETQ come from the germline V gene. The CDR3 consists of 20 residues. CDR3 region: CASSSGEQGVYSRLTDTQYF. CDR3 DNA: TGCGCCAGCAGCTCGGGGGAACAGGGGGTCTATTCCCGACTAACAGATACGCAGTATTTT.